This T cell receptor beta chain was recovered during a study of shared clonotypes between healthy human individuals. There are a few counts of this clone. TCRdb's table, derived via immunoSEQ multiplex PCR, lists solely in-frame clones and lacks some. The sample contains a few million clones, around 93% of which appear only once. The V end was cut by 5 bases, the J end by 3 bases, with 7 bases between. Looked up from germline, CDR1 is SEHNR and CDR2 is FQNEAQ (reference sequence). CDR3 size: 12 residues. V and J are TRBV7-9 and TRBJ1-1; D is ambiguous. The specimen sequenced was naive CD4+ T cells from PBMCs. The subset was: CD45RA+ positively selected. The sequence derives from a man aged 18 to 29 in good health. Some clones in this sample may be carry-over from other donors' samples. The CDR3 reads CASSRLDTEAFF. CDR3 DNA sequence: TGTGCCAGCAGCCGGTTGGACACTGAAGCTTTCTTT.